The rows below give T cell receptor beta chains drawn from one sample of a study of blood T cell repertoires in COVID-19. Produced via immunoSEQ multiplex PCR; TCRdb's table is partial and in-frame only. This sample has tens of thousands of clones, with roughly 87% found just once. The sequencing sample was made of peripheral blood. The receptors shown here come from a woman aged 50 to 65 with acute or convalescent COVID-19. The CDR3 runs from the conserved cysteine through the conserved F or W. Fields, in order: clone size, D gene, V gene, J gene, CDR3 DNA, CDR3 protein. A D gene is named only where the DNA matches it firmly. Clone size is given for some rows only: seen once, a few or many times, or a class if the clone is expanded.

.	.	TRBV7-9	TRBJ1-2	TGTGCCAGCAGCCCGGGGGAGGGGGTATGGTATGGCTACACCTTC	CASSPGEGVWYGYTF
.	.	TRBV4-1	TRBJ2-1	TGCGCCAGCAGCCAGGGGGCGACCTACTTCTCCAACCATGAGCAGTTCTTC	CASSQGATYFSNHEQFF
once	.	TRBV4-3	TRBJ2-1	TGCGCCAGCAGCGTAGGGGTAGGAGGGAGGAATGAGCAGTTCTTC	CASSVGVGGRNEQFF
.	TRBD1	TRBV11-2	TRBJ1-2	TGTGCCAGCAGCTTTATGGGACAGGGGTTTAACTATGGCTACACCTTC	CASSFMGQGFNYGYTF
.	.	TRBV14	TRBJ1-2	TGTGCCAGCAGCCAAGGAGTGGGAGGCCCCTATGGCTACACCTTC	CASSQGVGGPYGYTF
.	.	TRBV3-1/TRBV3-2	TRBJ2-5	TGTGCCAGCAGCCAAGACATCACCCAGGAGACCCAGTACTTC	CASSQDITQETQYF
.	.	TRBV6-2/TRBV6-3	TRBJ2-3	TGTGCCAGCAGTTACCTTAGCACAGATACGCAGTATTTT	CASSYLSTDTQYF
once	.	TRBV6-5	TRBJ2-7	TGTGCCAGCAGGGACCGGGGAGAGCAGTACTTC	CASRDRGEQYF
.	.	TRBV13	TRBJ2-7	TGTGCCAGCACTACGGTCGGTTATCACGAGCAGTACTTC	CASTTVGYHEQYF
.	TRBD1	TRBV20-1	TRBJ1-1	TGCAGTGCTAGTATGCGCGAACAGGGGGGTGAAGCTTTCTTT	CSASMREQGGEAFF
.	TRBD2	TRBV4-2	TRBJ2-7	TGTGCCAGCAGCCAAACTAGCGGGTTGAGCTACGAGCAGTACTTC	CASSQTSGLSYEQYF
once	.	TRBV9	TRBJ2-3	TGTGCCAGCAGCGTATATAGCGGCGTAGCTGTAGATACGCAGTATTTT	CASSVYSGVAVDTQYF
.	.	TRBV19	TRBJ1-1	TGTGCCAGTAGTTCGCCCACAGGGTTGCGGAACACTGAAGCTTTCTTT	CASSSPTGLRNTEAFF
.	TRBD1	TRBV3-1/TRBV3-2	TRBJ2-3	TGTGCCAGCAGCGAAACCGGGGACAGGATATTGGATACGCAGTATTTT	CASSETGDRILDTQYF
.	TRBD1	TRBV18	TRBJ1-5	TGTGCCAGCTCAACGACAGGGGGCAATCAGCCCCAGCATTTT	CASSTTGGNQPQHF
.	.	TRBV6-2/TRBV6-3	TRBJ2-7	TGTGCCAGCAGTTACTCTATTTCAGGGGACTACGAGCAGTACTTC	CASSYSISGDYEQYF
.	.	TRBV7-2	TRBJ2-1	TGTGCCAGCAGCTTAGATTACGGTGACTACAGTCAGCAGTTCTTC	CASSLDYGDYSQQFF
.	.	TRBV18	TRBJ1-6	TGTGCCAGCTCACCACCAGAGAGTCATAATTCACCCCTCCACTTT	CASSPPESHNSPLHF
.	.	TRBV9	TRBJ2-3	TGTGCCAGCAGCGCTATCACAGATACGCAGTATTTT	CASSAITDTQYF
.	TRBD1	TRBV19	TRBJ1-5	TGTGCCAGTAGTTCCCAGGGGGACAATCAGCCCCAGCATTTT	CASSSQGDNQPQHF
.	.	TRBV30	TRBJ1-3	TGTGCCTGGAGCGAACAGGGAAACACCATATATTTT	CAWSEQGNTIYF
.	TRBD1	TRBV30	TRBJ2-7	TGTGCCTGGGCACCGGGACAGGGGTACTACGAGCAGTACTTC	CAWAPGQGYYEQYF
.	.	TRBV6-5	TRBJ1-2	TGTGCCAGCAGCGAGACAGGAACGGATGGCTACACCTTC	CASSETGTDGYTF
.	TRBD1	TRBV4-1	TRBJ2-2	TGCGCCAGCAGCCAATCAGGGGGAGTCCGGGAGCTGTTTTTT	CASSQSGGVRELFF
.	TRBD1	TRBV28	TRBJ2-1	TGTGCCAGCAGCTATACCGGGACAGGGGGCGGGAGGTACAATGAGCAGTTCTTC	CASSYTGTGGGRYNEQFF
.	.	TRBV6-2/TRBV6-3	TRBJ1-5	TGTGCCAGCAGTCAGATTAGCAATCAGCCCCAGCATTTT	CASSQISNQPQHF
.	.	TRBV5-5	TRBJ1-2	TGTGCCAGCAGCTTGCTACTGTGGGGGGACTATGGCTACACCTTC	CASSLLLWGDYGYTF